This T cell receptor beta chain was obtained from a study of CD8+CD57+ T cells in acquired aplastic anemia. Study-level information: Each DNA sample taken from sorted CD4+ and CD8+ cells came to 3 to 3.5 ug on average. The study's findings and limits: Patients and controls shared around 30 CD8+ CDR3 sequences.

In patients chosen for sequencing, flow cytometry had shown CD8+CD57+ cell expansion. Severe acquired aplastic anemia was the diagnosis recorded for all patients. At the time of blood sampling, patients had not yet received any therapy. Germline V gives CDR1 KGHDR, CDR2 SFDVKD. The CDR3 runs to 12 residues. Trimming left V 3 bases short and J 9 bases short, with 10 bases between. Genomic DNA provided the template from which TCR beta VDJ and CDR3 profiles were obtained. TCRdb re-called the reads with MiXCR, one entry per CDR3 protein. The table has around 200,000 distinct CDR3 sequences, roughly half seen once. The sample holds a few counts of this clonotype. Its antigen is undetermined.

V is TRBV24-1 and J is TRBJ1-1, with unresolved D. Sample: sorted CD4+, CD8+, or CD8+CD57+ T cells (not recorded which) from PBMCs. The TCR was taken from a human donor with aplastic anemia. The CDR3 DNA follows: TGTGCCACCAGTGATGGACGTAATCAAGCTTTCTTT. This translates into CATSDGRNQAFF.